One sample yielded the 20 T cell receptor beta chains listed below, sequenced in a study of neoadjuvant anti-PD-1 for oral cavity cancer. Here immunoSEQ multiplex PCR was the method, and the copy in TCRdb shows in-frame clones only, minus some. The table has 6,500 to 8,000 clones, 50% to 70% seen once. This sample's time point: after neoadjuvant nivolumab, at surgical resection. Sequencing used PBMCs, obtained after nivolumab (anti-PD-1) treatment. Receptors were obtained from a person between 40 and 79 years old with oral cavity squamous cell carcinoma.

The sample holds a few counts of this clone. This rearrangement joins TRBV10-3 to TRBJ1-5; D unresolved. This CDR3 contains 14 residues. Germline values: CDR1 ENHRY, CDR2 SYGVKD. The ends were cut back, 7 bases at V and 1 base at J, with 11 bases in the middle. CDR3 bases: TGTGCCATCAAGGGCGAATCGAGCAATCAGCCCCAGCATTTT. This encodes CAIKGESSNQPQHF.

The genes are TRBV7-2 and TRBJ2-5; 11 bases agree with TRBD2. The CDR3 extends over 16 amino acids. Trimming at V came to 5 bases and at J to 1 base, leaving 6 bases not matched to a gene. Germline CDR1 reads SGHTA; CDR2 reads FQGNSA. This CDR3 reads CASSTRTSGLQETQYF. DNA for the CDR3: TGTGCCAGCAGCACCCGGACTAGCGGGCTCCAAGAGACCCAGTACTTC. The whole variable domain, filled in from reference TRBV7-2 and TRBJ2-5, reads GAGVSQSPSNKVTEKGKDVELRCDPISGHTALYWYRQSLGQGLEFLIYFQGNSAPDKSGLPSDRFSAERTGGSVSTLTIQRTQQEDSAVYLCASSTRTSGLQETQYFGPGTRLLVL.

The rearrangement joins TRBV5-1 to TRBJ1-4; D is possibly TRBD1 (5 bases). This CDR3 spans 15 amino acids. The germline V gene encodes CDR1 SGHRS and CDR2 YFSETQ. Trimming left V 4 bases short and J 5 bases short, with 15 bases between. The CDR3 loop reads CASSRWAGSNEKLFF. DNA for the CDR3: TGCGCCAGCAGCCGGTGGGCAGGGTCGAATGAAAAACTGTTTTTT.

This chain links TRBV9 with TRBJ1-1; D call uncertain. The V end lost 8 bases, the J end lost 2 bases, and 19 bases lay between the germline ends. The germline CDR1 and CDR2 sequences are SGDLS and YYNGEE. The CDR3 covers 15 residues. The CDR3 loop is CASREPTGLNTEAFF. CDR3 bases: TGTGCCAGTCGGGAGCCCACGGGTCTTAACACTGAAGCTTTCTTT.

This clone was counted a few times. The J gene is TRBJ2-3, the V gene TRBV15, with 8 bases fitting TRBD1. Germline V CDR1 and CDR2: LNHNV, YYDKDF (reference sequence). Losses at the gene ends were 5 bases for V and 1 base for J; bases not matched to a gene: 8. CDR3 length: 16 amino acids. CDR3 nucleotide sequence: TGTGCCACCAGCTCCCCCCCGGGACAGGGCACAGATACGCAGTATTTT. It yields the protein CATSSPPGQGTDTQYF.

This clone has more than one count but fewer than ten. Additional DNA sequences in this sample encode the identical CDR3. This chain uses TRBV27 with TRBJ2-2; maybe TRBD1 (5 bases). Per the germline V gene, CDR1 is MNHEY and CDR2 is SMNVEV (reference sequence). The CDR3 sequence is 14 residues long. V dropped 2 bases and J dropped 2 bases, with 6 bases sitting between them. The CDR3 nucleotides are TGTGCCAGCAGTTTAGACAGAAACACCGGGGAGCTGTTTTTT. Translation gives CASSLDRNTGELFF.

The chain has TRBV6-1 and TRBJ1-1, with D uncertain. The germline V gene encodes CDR1 MNHNS and CDR2 SASEGT. The length of the CDR3 is 15 residues. The V and J ends lost 6 bases and 0 bases respectively, with 14 bases between them. This CDR3 reads CASRETWTVNTEAFF. As DNA, the CDR3 is TGTGCCAGCAGAGAGACCTGGACGGTGAACACTGAAGCTTTCTTT.

In this sample, this clone turned up once. This chain uses TRBV4-3 with TRBJ1-4; possible D gene TRBD1, 5 bases. CDR1 is LGHNA and CDR2 is YSLEER in the germline V gene. The CDR3 has 15 amino acids. V was cut by 0 bases and J by 10 bases, with 15 bases left in between. CDR3 coding DNA: TGCGCCAGCAGCCAAGATATGGGACCGAGTGGAAAACTGTTTTTT. This gives the protein CASSQDMGPSGKLFF.

This chain joins TRBV5-1 and TRBJ2-5; possible D gene TRBD1, 5 bases. V was cut by 1 base and J by 3 bases, with 10 bases left in between. This CDR3 is built from 14 residues. Germline lookup yields CDR1 SGHRS and CDR2 YFSETQ. DNA of the CDR3: TGCGCCAGCAGCTTGAGGGGTTATAAAGAGACCCAGTACTTC. Amino acids: CASSLRGYKETQYF.

This sequence joins TRBV28 and TRBJ1-1; D call uncertain. Germline assignment: CDR1 MDHEN and CDR2 SYDVKM. The CDR3 covers 12 residues. Trimming left V 8 bases short and J 4 bases short, with 11 bases between. The chain's CDR3 is CASGPFATEAFF. Written as DNA, the CDR3 is TGTGCCAGCGGCCCGTTCGCCACTGAAGCTTTCTTT.

V is TRBV9 and J is TRBJ2-3; no reliable D call. V was trimmed by 0 bases and J by 3 bases, leaving 5 bases between them. Germline loops: CDR1 SGDLS, CDR2 YYNGEE. The CDR3 is 13 amino acids. The CDR3 spells CASSVGITDTQYF. CDR3 in DNA: TGTGCCAGCAGCGTAGGGATTACAGATACGCAGTATTTT. The variable domain in full, completed from reference TRBV9 and TRBJ2-3, reads DSGVTQTPKHLITATGQRVTLRCSPRSGDLSVYWYQQSLDQGLQFLIQYYNGEERAKGNILERFSAQQFPDLHSELNLSSLELGDSALYFCASSVGITDTQYFGPGTRLTVL.

The chain links TRBV19 to TRBJ2-3; 14 bases match TRBD2. Germline V lookup: CDR1 LNHDA, CDR2 SQIVND (reference sequence). The CDR3 contains 18 residues. J lost 4 bases, V lost 2 bases, and 8 bases had no gene match. For the CDR3, the DNA is TGTGCCAGTAGTATAAGGGGACTAGCGGGGGTTCCGGCAGATACGCAGTATTTT. Protein: CASSIRGLAGVPADTQYF.

This sequence joins TRBV2 and TRBJ2-5, with D possibly matching TRBD1 (6 bases). The V gene lost 8 bases and the J gene lost 2 bases, with 12 bases spanning the gap. The CDR3 covers 13 residues. The germline CDR1 and CDR2 sequences are SNHLY and FYNNEI. The CDR3 spells CASEGTRQETQYF. For the CDR3, the DNA is TGTGCCAGCGAAGGGACACGACAAGAGACCCAGTACTTC.

The chain links TRBV7-9 to TRBJ2-5; D is possibly TRBD1 or TRBD2 (5 bases each). The CDR3 loop spans 11 amino acids. The V and J ends lost 6 bases and 3 bases respectively, with 5 bases between them. CDR1 SEHNR and CDR2 FQNEAQ come from the germline V gene (reference sequence). The CDR3: CASRGEETQYF. The DNA for the CDR3 is TGTGCCAGCAGGGGGGAAGAGACCCAGTACTTC.

The CDR3 here is CASSSTTSGGLNRQYF. Here the CDR3 DNA reads TGTGCCAGCAGCTCCACGACTAGCGGGGGGCTCAATAGGCAGTATTTT. The V call is TRBV5-4, the J call TRBJ2-3; TRBD2 agrees at 13 bases. This CDR3 comprises 16 residues. J gave up 11 bases and V 3 bases, and 12 bases lay outside the gene matches. The germline CDR1 and CDR2 sequences are SGHNT and YYREEE (reference sequence).

The chain couples TRBV7-9 to TRBJ2-1; D gene ambiguous. Germline CDR1 SEHNR, CDR2 FQNEAQ (reference sequence). CDR3 length: 13 residues. Between the trimmed V and J ends, which lost 1 base and 15 bases, there was a span of 16 bases. CDR3: CASSLVGSPLGFF. In DNA form, the CDR3 reads TGTGCCAGCAGCTTAGTTGGGTCCCCCCTCGGGTTCTTC.

The chain couples TRBV4-3 to TRBJ2-1; no clear D. Trimming shortened V by 2 bases and J by 3 bases, and 11 bases separated the two germline ends. In germline, CDR1 is LGHNA, CDR2 YSLEER. There are 15 residues in the CDR3. The CDR3 bases are TGCGCCAGCAGCCAACAAGGACGGAGCTACAATGAGCAGTTCTTC. The encoded protein is CASSQQGRSYNEQFF.

The rearrangement uses TRBV25-1 and TRBJ2-1; D is unresolved. There are 15 residues in the CDR3. The V end was cut by 2 bases, the J end by 1 base, with 9 bases between. CDR1 and CDR2 (germline): MGHDK, SYGVNS. Here the CDR3 reads CASSEMMGSYNEQFF. The CDR3 nucleotides read TGTGCCAGCAGTGAAATGATGGGTTCCTACAATGAGCAGTTCTTC.

The rearrangement uses TRBV18 and TRBJ2-7, with 10 bases aligning to TRBD2. V lost 6 bases, J lost 2 bases, and 10 bases stayed unmatched. The CDR3 sequence is 16 residues long. Germline values: CDR1 KGHSH, CDR2 LQKENI. The CDR3 loop reads CASSGLGTSDTYEQYF. The CDR3 DNA is TGTGCCAGCTCGGGCCTCGGGACTAGCGATACCTACGAGCAGTACTTC.

This sequence joins TRBV7-9 and TRBJ1-3; the D gene is possibly TRBD1 (6 bases). This CDR3 spans 18 amino acids. Germline CDR1 SEHNR, CDR2 FQNEAQ (reference sequence). Deletions cut 1 base from V and 0 bases from J, with 16 bases between. The CDR3: CASSLGGARQSSGNTIYF. The CDR3 DNA reads TGTGCCAGCAGCTTAGGGGGGGCCAGGCAAAGCTCTGGAAACACCATATATTTT.